This is a list of T cell receptor beta chains from one sample in a study of T cell responses to AZD1222 COVID-19 vaccine. Sequenced by immunoSEQ multiplex PCR; TCRdb stores in-frame clones only, minus some. The sample holds 65,000 to 70,000 clones; more than 70% are singletons and the top ten take roughly an eighth. The material sequenced was peripheral blood, taken on day 0 of AZD1222 vaccination. The receptor source for this set is an adult in good health. CDR3s include the opening cysteine and the closing phenylalanine or tryptophan. Fields, in order: V gene, D gene, CDR3 protein. The D gene is left open where the match is weak.

V gene: TRBV7-6
D gene: TRBD1
CDR3 protein: CASSSRGQGASAGYTF

V gene: TRBV7-9
D gene: .
CDR3 protein: CASSSLTLAYSNYGYTF

V gene: TRBV12-5
D gene: TRBD2
CDR3 protein: CASGFGTSGSQDEQFF

V gene: TRBV5-4
D gene: TRBD1
CDR3 protein: CASSLGQGAREQYF

V gene: TRBV4-3
D gene: .
CDR3 protein: CASSQDNGLNTEAFF

V gene: TRBV9
D gene: .
CDR3 protein: CASSVGLARNTGELFF

V gene: TRBV20-1
D gene: .
CDR3 protein: CSARASNTQYF

V gene: TRBV7-2
D gene: .
CDR3 protein: CASSLALAGLGQPQHF

V gene: TRBV7-9
D gene: TRBD1
CDR3 protein: CASTPGQGNTEAFF

V gene: TRBV18
D gene: TRBD2
CDR3 protein: CASSPPASGGPTPGTQYF

V gene: TRBV2
D gene: TRBD1
CDR3 protein: CASSLGQGSREELFF

V gene: TRBV6-5
D gene: .
CDR3 protein: CAIGYKLQPQHF

V gene: TRBV3-1/TRBV3-2
D gene: .
CDR3 protein: CASSQEATWGPDTEAFF

V gene: TRBV27
D gene: .
CDR3 protein: CASNSGTPSSPLHF

V gene: TRBV12-5
D gene: TRBD2
CDR3 protein: CASGLPRLAADTQYF

V gene: TRBV2
D gene: .
CDR3 protein: CASGHGTSIGYTF

V gene: TRBV18
D gene: TRBD1
CDR3 protein: CASSPPNRGPLNNEQFF

V gene: TRBV10-3
D gene: .
CDR3 protein: CAISESPGRVTNEKLFF

V gene: TRBV28
D gene: TRBD1
CDR3 protein: CASSYHTGVYTF

V gene: TRBV7-2
D gene: .
CDR3 protein: CASSYDTTFNQPQHF

V gene: TRBV7-9
D gene: .
CDR3 protein: CASSLRAYGYTF

V gene: TRBV6-1
D gene: TRBD2
CDR3 protein: CASSGTSGPTDTQYF

V gene: TRBV7-9
D gene: TRBD1
CDR3 protein: CASSLDRGPGTQYF

V gene: TRBV9
D gene: TRBD1
CDR3 protein: CASSERQGTYGNTIYF

V gene: TRBV4-3
D gene: .
CDR3 protein: CASSQALLETQYF

V gene: TRBV19
D gene: .
CDR3 protein: CASSPAGQRSYNEQFF

V gene: TRBV5-4
D gene: TRBD1
CDR3 protein: CASSFVGGRSTEAFF

V gene: TRBV29-1
D gene: .
CDR3 protein: CSAKQGASGNTIYF

V gene: TRBV5-6
D gene: TRBD1
CDR3 protein: CASTTPWDRHTGELFF

V gene: TRBV5-4
D gene: TRBD2
CDR3 protein: CASSLYRAGGSTDTQYF

V gene: TRBV19
D gene: .
CDR3 protein: CASSSRTSQETQYF

V gene: TRBV10-3
D gene: .
CDR3 protein: CAISEYRGLNYGYTF

V gene: TRBV4-1
D gene: .
CDR3 protein: CASSQVRGRGYNEQFF

V gene: TRBV9
D gene: .
CDR3 protein: CASNGGTSEKLFF

V gene: TRBV6-6
D gene: .
CDR3 protein: CASSWSRDGEQYF

V gene: TRBV27
D gene: .
CDR3 protein: CASSWGDSYNEQFF

V gene: TRBV5-6
D gene: .
CDR3 protein: CASSLDETWAEAFF

V gene: TRBV2
D gene: .
CDR3 protein: CASSEEYAGRRERGYTF

V gene: TRBV5-1
D gene: TRBD1
CDR3 protein: CASSLERQGLRSDEQYF

V gene: TRBV29-1
D gene: TRBD1
CDR3 protein: CSEFGTGGDTQYF

V gene: TRBV5-4
D gene: TRBD1
CDR3 protein: CASSWDRGSEKLFF

V gene: TRBV11-2
D gene: .
CDR3 protein: CASSPHDNSPLHF

V gene: TRBV11-1
D gene: .
CDR3 protein: CASSLVEISGANVLTF

V gene: TRBV2
D gene: .
CDR3 protein: CASSEIQPNEKLFF

V gene: TRBV2
D gene: TRBD1
CDR3 protein: CASSGNLTGITNQPQHF

V gene: TRBV7-2
D gene: TRBD2
CDR3 protein: CASSRGVSTDTQYF

V gene: TRBV6-5
D gene: .
CDR3 protein: CASNRGAGGYTF